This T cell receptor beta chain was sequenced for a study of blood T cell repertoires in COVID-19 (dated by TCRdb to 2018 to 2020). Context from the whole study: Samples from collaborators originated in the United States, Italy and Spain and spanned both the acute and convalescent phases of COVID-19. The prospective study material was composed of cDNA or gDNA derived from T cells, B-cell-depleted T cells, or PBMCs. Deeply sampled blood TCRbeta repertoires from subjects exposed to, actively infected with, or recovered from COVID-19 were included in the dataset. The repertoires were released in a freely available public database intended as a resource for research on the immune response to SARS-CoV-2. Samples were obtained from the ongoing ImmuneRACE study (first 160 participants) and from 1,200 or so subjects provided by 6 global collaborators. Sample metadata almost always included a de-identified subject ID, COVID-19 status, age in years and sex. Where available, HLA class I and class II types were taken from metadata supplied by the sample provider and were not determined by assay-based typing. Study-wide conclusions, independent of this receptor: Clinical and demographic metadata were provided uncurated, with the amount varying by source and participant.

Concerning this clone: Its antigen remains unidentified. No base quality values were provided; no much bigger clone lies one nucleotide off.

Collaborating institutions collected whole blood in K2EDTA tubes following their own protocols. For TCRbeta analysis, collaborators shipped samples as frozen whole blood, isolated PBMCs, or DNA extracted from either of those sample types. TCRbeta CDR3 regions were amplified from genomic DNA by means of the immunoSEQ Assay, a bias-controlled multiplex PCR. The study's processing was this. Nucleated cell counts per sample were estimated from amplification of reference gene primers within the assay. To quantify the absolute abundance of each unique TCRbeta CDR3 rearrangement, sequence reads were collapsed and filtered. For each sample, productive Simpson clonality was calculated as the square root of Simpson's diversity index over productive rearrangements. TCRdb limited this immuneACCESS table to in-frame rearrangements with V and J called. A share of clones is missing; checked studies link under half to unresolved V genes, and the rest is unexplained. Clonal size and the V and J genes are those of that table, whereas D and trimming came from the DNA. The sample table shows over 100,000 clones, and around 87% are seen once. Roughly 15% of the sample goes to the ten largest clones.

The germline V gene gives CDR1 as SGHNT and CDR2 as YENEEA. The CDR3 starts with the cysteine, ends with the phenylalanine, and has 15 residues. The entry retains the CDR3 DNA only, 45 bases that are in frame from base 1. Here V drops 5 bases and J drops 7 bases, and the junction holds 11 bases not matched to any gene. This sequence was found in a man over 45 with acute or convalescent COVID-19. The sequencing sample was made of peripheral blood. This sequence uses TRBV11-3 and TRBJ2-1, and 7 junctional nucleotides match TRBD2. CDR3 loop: CASSPKRMGGNEQFF. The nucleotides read TGTGCCAGCAGCCCTAAACGAATGGGGGGGAATGAGCAGTTCTTC.